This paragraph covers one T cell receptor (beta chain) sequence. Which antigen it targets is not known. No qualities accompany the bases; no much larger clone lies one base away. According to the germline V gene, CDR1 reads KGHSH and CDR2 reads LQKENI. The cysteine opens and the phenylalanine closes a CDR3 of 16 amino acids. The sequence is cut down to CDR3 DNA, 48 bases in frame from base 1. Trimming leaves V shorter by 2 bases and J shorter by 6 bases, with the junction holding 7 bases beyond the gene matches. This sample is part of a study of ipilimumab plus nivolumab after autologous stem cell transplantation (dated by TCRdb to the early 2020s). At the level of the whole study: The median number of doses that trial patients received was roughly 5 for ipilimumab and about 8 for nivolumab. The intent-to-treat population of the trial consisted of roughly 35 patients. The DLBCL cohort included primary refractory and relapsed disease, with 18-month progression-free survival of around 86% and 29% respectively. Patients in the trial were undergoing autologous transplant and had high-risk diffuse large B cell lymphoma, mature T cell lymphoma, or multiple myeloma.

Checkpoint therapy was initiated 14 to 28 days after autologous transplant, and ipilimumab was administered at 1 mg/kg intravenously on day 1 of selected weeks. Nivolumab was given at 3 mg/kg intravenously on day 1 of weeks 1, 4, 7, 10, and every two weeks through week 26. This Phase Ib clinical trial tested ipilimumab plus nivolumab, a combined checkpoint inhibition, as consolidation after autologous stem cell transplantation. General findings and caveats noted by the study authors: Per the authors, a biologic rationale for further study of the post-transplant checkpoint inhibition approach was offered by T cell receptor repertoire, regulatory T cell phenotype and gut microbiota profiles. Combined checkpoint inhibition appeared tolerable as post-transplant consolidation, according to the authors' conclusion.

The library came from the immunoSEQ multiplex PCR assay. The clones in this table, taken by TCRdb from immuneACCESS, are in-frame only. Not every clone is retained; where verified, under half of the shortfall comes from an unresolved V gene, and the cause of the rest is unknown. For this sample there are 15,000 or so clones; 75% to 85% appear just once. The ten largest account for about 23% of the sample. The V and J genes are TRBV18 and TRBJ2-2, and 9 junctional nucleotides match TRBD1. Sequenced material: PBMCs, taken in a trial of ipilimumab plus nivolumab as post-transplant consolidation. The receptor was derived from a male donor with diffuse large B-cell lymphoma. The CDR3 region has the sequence CASSPARDRVSGELFF. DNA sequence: TGTGCCAGCTCACCAGCGAGGGACAGGGTCTCCGGGGAGCTGTTTTTT.